The rows below give T cell receptor beta chains drawn from one sample of a study of cytomegalovirus exposure and HLA in healthy donors. Method: immunoSEQ multiplex PCR; TCRdb's copy keeps in-frame clones and lacks some. The sample lists about 160,000 clones, over 60% seen once, with approximately 0.89% in the top ten. Material: PBMCs. These receptor sequences come from a woman in her 50s in good health and CMV-seropositive. Each CDR3 is given with its conserved first and last residue. Fields, in order: V gene, J gene, D gene, CDR3 length, clone size, CDR3 DNA, CDR3 protein. D genes are given only for firm matches. Clone size appears in some rows only: once, few, many, or a class for an expanded clone.

V gene: TRBV6-5; J gene: TRBJ1-2; D gene: -; CDR3 length: 13; clone size: -; CDR3 DNA: TGTGCCAGCACTAACAGGGAAAACTATGGCTACACCTTC; CDR3 protein: CASTNRENYGYTF
V gene: TRBV5-6; J gene: TRBJ2-7; D gene: -; CDR3 length: 11; clone size: -; CDR3 DNA: TGTGCCAGCAGCTGGGGAGTCGAGCAGTACTTC; CDR3 protein: CASSWGVEQYF
V gene: TRBV19; J gene: TRBJ2-7; D gene: -; CDR3 length: 14; clone size: -; CDR3 DNA: TGTGCCAGTAGTAGGTTGCGCGGCCGCTACGAGCAGTACTTC; CDR3 protein: CASSRLRGRYEQYF
V gene: TRBV5-8; J gene: TRBJ2-7; D gene: TRBD2; CDR3 length: 15; clone size: few; CDR3 DNA: TGTGCCAGCAGCTTGGCGGGGGGTAGCTCCTACGAGCAGTACTTC; CDR3 protein: CASSLAGGSSYEQYF
V gene: TRBV12-5; J gene: TRBJ1-1; D gene: TRBD1; CDR3 length: 14; clone size: -; CDR3 DNA: TGTGCTAGTGGTTTGGGGACAGGGATCAGTGAAGCTTTCTTT; CDR3 protein: CASGLGTGISEAFF
V gene: TRBV19; J gene: TRBJ2-6; D gene: -; CDR3 length: 18; clone size: -; CDR3 DNA: TGTGCCAGTAGTCTAGAAGGAGGGGTCGACTCTGGGGCCAACGTCCTGACTTTC; CDR3 protein: CASSLEGGVDSGANVLTF
V gene: TRBV19; J gene: TRBJ2-2; D gene: TRBD1; CDR3 length: 15; clone size: -; CDR3 DNA: TGTGCCAGTAGTTCACAGGGGGTTTTCACCGGGGAGCTGTTTTTT; CDR3 protein: CASSSQGVFTGELFF
V gene: TRBV29-1; J gene: TRBJ2-5; D gene: -; CDR3 length: 14; clone size: -; CDR3 DNA: TGCAGCGTTGATATCAACAGGGCGGGCGAGACCCAGTACTTC; CDR3 protein: CSVDINRAGETQYF
V gene: TRBV18; J gene: TRBJ2-2; D gene: -; CDR3 length: 13; clone size: -; CDR3 DNA: TGTGCCAGCTCACCTAGAAACACCGGGGAGCTGTTTTTT; CDR3 protein: CASSPRNTGELFF
V gene: TRBV2; J gene: TRBJ1-2; D gene: -; CDR3 length: 15; clone size: once; CDR3 DNA: TGTGCCAGCAGTGAAGGGAGCAGGGCTAACTATGGCTACACCTTC; CDR3 protein: CASSEGSRANYGYTF
V gene: TRBV19; J gene: TRBJ2-7; D gene: TRBD1; CDR3 length: 13; clone size: -; CDR3 DNA: TGTGCCAGTTTGCGGGACAGGTCCTACGAGCAGTACTTC; CDR3 protein: CASLRDRSYEQYF
V gene: TRBV5-1; J gene: TRBJ1-5; D gene: -; CDR3 length: 15; clone size: -; CDR3 DNA: TGCGCCAGCAGCTTGGACGCTTATGGAGATCAGCCCCAGCATTTT; CDR3 protein: CASSLDAYGDQPQHF
V gene: TRBV5-1; J gene: TRBJ2-7; D gene: TRBD2; CDR3 length: 16; clone size: -; CDR3 DNA: TGCGCCAGCAGCCGCCCCCTAGCGGGGGGGACCTACGAGCAGTACTTC; CDR3 protein: CASSRPLAGGTYEQYF
V gene: TRBV15; J gene: TRBJ2-7; D gene: -; CDR3 length: 13; clone size: -; CDR3 DNA: TGTGCCACCAGCGGATTAGGGGTGAACGAGCAGTACTTC; CDR3 protein: CATSGLGVNEQYF
V gene: TRBV7-9; J gene: TRBJ1-1; D gene: -; CDR3 length: 15; clone size: -; CDR3 DNA: TGTGCCAGCACCGAAGGGGCGGGGATGAACACTGAAGCTTTCTTT; CDR3 protein: CASTEGAGMNTEAFF
V gene: TRBV7-9; J gene: TRBJ2-7; D gene: -; CDR3 length: 12; clone size: -; CDR3 DNA: TGTGCCAGCAGCGTACATGGGGCCGAGCAGTACTTC; CDR3 protein: CASSVHGAEQYF
V gene: TRBV27; J gene: TRBJ2-1; D gene: TRBD2; CDR3 length: 15; clone size: -; CDR3 DNA: TGTGCCAGCAGCCTTGTCGCGGGAGGGAATAGGGAGCAGTTCTTC; CDR3 protein: CASSLVAGGNREQFF
V gene: TRBV5-1; J gene: TRBJ1-4; D gene: TRBD1; CDR3 length: 15; clone size: -; CDR3 DNA: TGCGCCAGCAGCTCTGGACAGGGGGGTGGTGAAAAACTGTTTTTT; CDR3 protein: CASSSGQGGGEKLFF
V gene: TRBV5-4; J gene: TRBJ2-2; D gene: -; CDR3 length: 15; clone size: -; CDR3 DNA: TGTGCCAGCAGCTTGGCAACAACGAACACCGGGGAGCTGTTTTTT; CDR3 protein: CASSLATTNTGELFF
V gene: TRBV5-4; J gene: TRBJ2-1; D gene: TRBD2; CDR3 length: 17; clone size: -; CDR3 DNA: TGTGCCAGCAGCTCCGGGCCCCCAGCGGGGGGGGTTAATGAGCAGTTCTTC; CDR3 protein: CASSSGPPAGGVNEQFF
V gene: TRBV5-4; J gene: TRBJ2-7; D gene: -; CDR3 length: 13; clone size: -; CDR3 DNA: TGTGCCAGCCAGGGAAACCCCACCTACGAGCAGTACTTC; CDR3 protein: CASQGNPTYEQYF
V gene: TRBV6-1; J gene: TRBJ2-7; D gene: TRBD1; CDR3 length: 13; clone size: -; CDR3 DNA: TGTGCCAGCAGGGGACAGGGGGCGTATGAGCAGTACTTC; CDR3 protein: CASRGQGAYEQYF
V gene: TRBV2; J gene: TRBJ1-2; D gene: TRBD1; CDR3 length: 15; clone size: once; CDR3 DNA: TGTGCCAGCAGAAATACCGGGACAGGGGGATATGGCTACACCTTC; CDR3 protein: CASRNTGTGGYGYTF
V gene: TRBV5-1; J gene: TRBJ1-2; D gene: TRBD1; CDR3 length: 14; clone size: -; CDR3 DNA: TGCGCCAGCAGCACGGGACAGGGAAATGAAGGCTACACCTTC; CDR3 protein: CASSTGQGNEGYTF
V gene: TRBV6-5; J gene: TRBJ1-6; D gene: -; CDR3 length: 14; clone size: few; CDR3 DNA: TGTGCCAGCAGTTGGCTTCGGTCGACATCACCCCTCCACTTT; CDR3 protein: CASSWLRSTSPLHF
V gene: TRBV7-9; J gene: TRBJ1-4; D gene: TRBD1; CDR3 length: 14; clone size: -; CDR3 DNA: TGTGCCAGCAGCATGGACAGGGGTGGTGAAAAACTGTTTTTT; CDR3 protein: CASSMDRGGEKLFF
V gene: TRBV7-9; J gene: TRBJ2-5; D gene: TRBD1; CDR3 length: 14; clone size: -; CDR3 DNA: TGTGCCAGCAGCCGTGGGACAGTCCAAGAGACCCAGTACTTC; CDR3 protein: CASSRGTVQETQYF
V gene: TRBV9; J gene: TRBJ2-5; D gene: -; CDR3 length: 14; clone size: -; CDR3 DNA: TGTGCCAGCAGCGTAGGAAGCGATTGGGAGACCCAGTACTTC; CDR3 protein: CASSVGSDWETQYF
V gene: TRBV19; J gene: TRBJ1-5; D gene: -; CDR3 length: 12; clone size: -; CDR3 DNA: TGTGCCAGTAGTATCAGGGATCAGCCCCAGCATTTT; CDR3 protein: CASSIRDQPQHF
V gene: TRBV28; J gene: TRBJ2-7; D gene: TRBD2; CDR3 length: 16; clone size: -; CDR3 DNA: TGTGCCAGCAGTCGATCCACCGCGGGGGGGCGCGACGAGCAGTACTTC; CDR3 protein: CASSRSTAGGRDEQYF
V gene: TRBV11-2; J gene: TRBJ1-3; D gene: -; CDR3 length: 16; clone size: -; CDR3 DNA: TGTGCCAGCAGCTTAGAGAACAGCCACTCTGGAAACACCATATATTTT; CDR3 protein: CASSLENSHSGNTIYF
V gene: TRBV6-5; J gene: TRBJ2-1; D gene: TRBD2; CDR3 length: 15; clone size: once; CDR3 DNA: TGTGCCAGCAGTTTTGGGGGAGGGCCCTACAATGAGCAGTTCTTC; CDR3 protein: CASSFGGGPYNEQFF
V gene: TRBV6-1; J gene: TRBJ2-7; D gene: TRBD2; CDR3 length: 12; clone size: -; CDR3 DNA: TGTGCCAGCAGCCGGGACTACTACGAGCAGTACTTC; CDR3 protein: CASSRDYYEQYF
V gene: TRBV2; J gene: TRBJ1-6; D gene: -; CDR3 length: 14; clone size: -; CDR3 DNA: TGTGCCAGCAGTGAAGGAGGGAGGAGCTCACCCCTCCACTTT; CDR3 protein: CASSEGGRSSPLHF
V gene: TRBV28; J gene: TRBJ2-7; D gene: TRBD2; CDR3 length: 15; clone size: -; CDR3 DNA: TGTGCCAGCAGTTTATCTCGGGGGGGGCGTTACGAGCAGTACTTC; CDR3 protein: CASSLSRGGRYEQYF
V gene: TRBV9; J gene: TRBJ1-2; D gene: TRBD1; CDR3 length: 16; clone size: -; CDR3 DNA: TGTGCCAGCAGCGTAGGGCCGGGACAGGGGGCGCAGGGCTACACCTTC; CDR3 protein: CASSVGPGQGAQGYTF
V gene: TRBV19; J gene: TRBJ2-5; D gene: -; CDR3 length: 15; clone size: once; CDR3 DNA: TGTGCCAGTAGTGACGGTGGAGGGGCGCGAGAGACCCAGTACTTC; CDR3 protein: CASSDGGGARETQYF
V gene: TRBV10-3; J gene: TRBJ1-1; D gene: -; CDR3 length: 14; clone size: -; CDR3 DNA: TGTGCCATCAGTGAGTCGACGGGATACACTGAAGCTTTCTTT; CDR3 protein: CAISESTGYTEAFF
V gene: TRBV28; J gene: TRBJ2-2; D gene: -; CDR3 length: 16; clone size: -; CDR3 DNA: TGTGCCAGCAGCTCCCCGGGTGGGCAGGGTGCCGGGGAGCTGTTTTTT; CDR3 protein: CASSSPGGQGAGELFF
V gene: TRBV4-3; J gene: TRBJ2-3; D gene: TRBD2; CDR3 length: 17; clone size: -; CDR3 DNA: TGCGCCAGCAGCCAAGATGTGGATAGCGGGGGCACAGATACGCAGTATTTT; CDR3 protein: CASSQDVDSGGTDTQYF
V gene: TRBV5-1; J gene: TRBJ2-5; D gene: TRBD1; CDR3 length: 14; clone size: -; CDR3 DNA: TGCGCCAGCAGCTTGGGGACAGGGAAAGAGACCCAGTACTTC; CDR3 protein: CASSLGTGKETQYF
V gene: TRBV7-2; J gene: TRBJ2-7; D gene: TRBD1; CDR3 length: 14; clone size: -; CDR3 DNA: TGTGCCAGCAGCCAGGACAGGGGGCTCGACGAGCAGTACTTC; CDR3 protein: CASSQDRGLDEQYF